These T cell receptor beta chains were read from a single sample in a study of T-cell reconstitution after alpha-beta-depleted transplantation in children. From the PCR reads, TCRdb called clonotypes with MiXCR, one entry per CDR3 protein. The sample has hundreds of thousands of distinct CDR3 sequences, about 31% seen once. The sample consisted of PBMCs from the stem cell graft donor, taken from the stem cell graft. The source is a human donor who donated a stem cell graft to a child with aplastic anemia. Both conserved end residues are part of each CDR3. Fields, in order: D gene, V gene, clone size, J gene, CDR3 DNA, CDR3 protein. D genes are given only for firm matches. Not every row has a clone size; where given, it reads once, few, many or a size class.

TRBD2	TRBV7-2	few	TRBJ2-2	TGTGCCAGCAGCCCAGGCGGGAGTACGAACACCGGGGAGCTGTTTTTT	CASSPGGSTNTGELFF
NA	TRBV20-1	few	TRBJ2-1	TGCAGTGCTAGAGTCCAGTCGGCAGGTGAGCAGTTCTTC	CSARVQSAGEQFF
TRBD2	TRBV5-1	few	TRBJ2-1	TGCGCCAGCAGCGGAAGCGGGAGCGGCGGGGAGCAGTTCTTC	CASSGSGSGGEQFF
NA	TRBV7-9	NA	TRBJ1-1	TGTGCCAGCATCCCGCAGGTGATGACTGAAGCTTTCTTT	CASIPQVMTEAFF
NA	TRBV9	few	TRBJ2-1	TGTGCCAGCAGCGTGGGGTATAATGAGCAGTTCTTC	CASSVGYNEQFF
NA	TRBV7-2	few	TRBJ2-1	TGTGCCAGCAGCTTGGACTTACCAGAGCAGTTCTTC	CASSLDLPEQFF
TRBD2	TRBV4-2	NA	TRBJ2-1	TGTGCCAGCAGCCCGGGACTAGCGGGCTCGAGCTCCTACAATGAGCAGTTCTTC	CASSPGLAGSSSYNEQFF
TRBD2	TRBV20-1	NA	TRBJ2-7	TGCAGTGCTAGGTCCTCAGCGGGAGATCCCTACGAGCAGTACTTC	CSARSSAGDPYEQYF
NA	TRBV6-2/TRBV6-3	NA	TRBJ2-1	TGTGCCAGCAGTTACTCGCGGCAATACAATGAGCAGTTCTTC	CASSYSRQYNEQFF
NA	TRBV28	NA	TRBJ1-2	TGTGCCAGCAGTCCAGGTGCAGGGTTCTACAACACCTTC	CASSPGAGFYNTF
NA	TRBV29-1	many	TRBJ2-3	TGCAGCGTTGGCGGAGGGAGCACAGATACGCAGTATTTT	CSVGGGSTDTQYF
NA	TRBV5-1	NA	TRBJ1-5	TGCGCCAGCAGCTTGGGGGCAGCTGATAGCAATCAGCCCCAGCATTTT	CASSLGAADSNQPQHF
NA	TRBV9	NA	TRBJ2-1	TGTGCCAGCAGCGCTCTCGGGGCTAACTTGAACAATGAGCAGTTCTTC	CASSALGANLNNEQFF
NA	TRBV27	few	TRBJ2-5	TGTGCCAGCAGTTCGGGATGGGGGACCCAGTACTTC	CASSSGWGTQYF
NA	TRBV7-6	NA	TRBJ1-1	TGTGCCAGCAGCTTAGCGCTAAGTACGGTGAACACTGAAGCTTTCTTT	CASSLALSTVNTEAFF
NA	TRBV29-1	many	TRBJ2-7	TGCAGCGTCCCCAGGGGCGGCGACACCTACGAGCAGTACTTC	CSVPRGGDTYEQYF
NA	TRBV5-1	NA	TRBJ2-5	TGCGCCAGCAGCTTGGGGGGACCGAGCCAAGAGACCCAGTACTTC	CASSLGGPSQETQYF
NA	TRBV12-3/TRBV12-4	NA	TRBJ1-5	TGTGCCAGCAGTTTCGGCCTACGAAAAAAGGGTGTTAGCAATCAGCCCCAGCATTTT	CASSFGLRKKGVSNQPQHF
NA	TRBV5-1	NA	TRBJ1-1	TGCGCCAGCAGCCCGGGACCAATGAACACTGAAGCTTTCTTT	CASSPGPMNTEAFF
NA	TRBV11-1	NA	TRBJ2-3	TGTGCCAGCAGCTTATTTTCGAGGGGGAGGGCGTGGACAGAGCCAGATACGCAGTATTTT	CASSLFSRGRAWTEPDTQYF
NA	TRBV20-1	NA	TRBJ2-6	TGCAGTGCTGGGGCGGCCGGGGCCAACGTCCTGACTTTC	CSAGAAGANVLTF
NA	TRBV29-1	few	TRBJ1-5	TGCAGCGTTGCGGGAGATTATAGCAATCAGCCCCAGCATTTT	CSVAGDYSNQPQHF
NA	TRBV5-1	NA	TRBJ1-3	TGCGCCAGCAGCTTGGCCGGAGGGCTCTCTGGAAACACCATATATTTT	CASSLAGGLSGNTIYF
NA	TRBV29-1	NA	TRBJ2-1	TGCAGCGTTGCAGGGGTAGGGGCTGAGCAGTTCTTC	CSVAGVGAEQFF
NA	TRBV9	few	TRBJ2-2	TGTGCCAGCAGCCCCGAGGGGGGGCACACCGGGGAGCTGTTTTTT	CASSPEGGHTGELFF
NA	TRBV6-6	once	TRBJ2-5	TGTGCCAGCAGTTACTGGGACGAAGAGACCCAGTACTTC	CASSYWDEETQYF
TRBD1	TRBV6-2/TRBV6-3	NA	TRBJ1-1	TGTGCCAGCAGCAATACAGGGGTGAGGACTGAAGCTTTCTTT	CASSNTGVRTEAFF
NA	TRBV6-2/TRBV6-3	few	TRBJ2-5	TGTGCCAGCAGTTACTCGTTCGAGGGAGTGGAGACCCAGTACTTC	CASSYSFEGVETQYF
NA	TRBV5-1	few	TRBJ2-5	TGCGCCAGCAGCCAGGGGTCCGAGTTAGAGACCCAGTACTTC	CASSQGSELETQYF
NA	TRBV7-9	NA	TRBJ1-4	TGTGCCAGCAGCTTAAAGCAGGGTGCTAATGAAAAACTGTTTTTT	CASSLKQGANEKLFF
NA	TRBV13	NA	TRBJ1-1	TGTGCCAGCATTAATCCTTTGGGGAATCTGAACACTGAAGCTTTCTTT	CASINPLGNLNTEAFF
NA	TRBV12-3/TRBV12-4	few	TRBJ2-2	TGTGCCAGCAGTTTGAGGAGCCCGAACACCGGGGAGCTGTTTTTT	CASSLRSPNTGELFF
TRBD1	TRBV12-3/TRBV12-4	NA	TRBJ2-5	TGTGCCAGCAGTTCCCCGACAGGGGGCGAGGAGACCCAGTACTTC	CASSSPTGGEETQYF
TRBD1	TRBV11-2	NA	TRBJ1-5	TGTGCCAGCAGCCAGGACCAAATGGACAGGGATGGGGGCAATCAGCCCCAGCATTTT	CASSQDQMDRDGGNQPQHF
NA	TRBV18	few	TRBJ2-1	TGTGCCAGCTCACCGAGGAGGTCGGGAGAGCAGTTCTTC	CASSPRRSGEQFF
NA	TRBV20-1	few	TRBJ2-7	TGCAGTGCAGACAGTGGGAGCTCCTACGAGCAGTACTTC	CSADSGSSYEQYF
NA	TRBV29-1	NA	TRBJ1-1	TGCAGCGTTTTTAAGGGACTAGCTTTCTTT	CSVFKGLAFF
NA	TRBV4-3	NA	TRBJ2-3	TGCGCCAGCAGCCAAGGAATTACGGGAGATACGCAGTATTTT	CASSQGITGDTQYF
TRBD1	TRBV7-9	once	TRBJ1-1	TGTGCCAGCAGCTCAGACAGGGGGCGCGCTGAAGCTTTCTTT	CASSSDRGRAEAFF
TRBD2	TRBV24-1	NA	TRBJ2-2	TGTGCCACCAGTGATCCGCCCGGGACTAGCGGGACTCCGAATACCGGGGAGCTGTTTTTT	CATSDPPGTSGTPNTGELFF
NA	TRBV6-5	NA	TRBJ1-1	TGTGCCAGCAGTTACAATGACAAGAACACTGAAGCTTTCTTT	CASSYNDKNTEAFF
TRBD1	TRBV7-6	NA	TRBJ1-2	TGTGCCAGCAGCCCTACACAGGGGAACTATGGCTACACCTTC	CASSPTQGNYGYTF
TRBD2	TRBV6-2/TRBV6-3	NA	TRBJ2-3	TGTGCCAGCAGCAAATCGGTAGCGGGAGGGCAAGATACGCAGTATTTT	CASSKSVAGGQDTQYF
TRBD1	TRBV7-6	few	TRBJ2-5	TGTGCCAGCAGCTGGACAGGACCTCCGGGTGAGACCCAGTACTTC	CASSWTGPPGETQYF
NA	TRBV7-6	few	TRBJ1-1	TGTGCCAGCAGCTTTTCCCATCGGCACACTGAAGCTTTCTTT	CASSFSHRHTEAFF
NA	TRBV24-1	few	TRBJ2-2	TGTGCCACCAGTGACGGGGTTGTCGGGGAGCTGTTTTTT	CATSDGVVGELFF
NA	TRBV12-3/TRBV12-4	few	TRBJ2-3	TGTGCCAGCAGTTTAAAGGGGGGGCGCCCCGACACAGATACGCAGTATTTT	CASSLKGGRPDTDTQYF
NA	TRBV7-9	NA	TRBJ2-3	TGTGCCAGCAGCTTAAACTCCCGGGGCACAGATACGCAGTATTTT	CASSLNSRGTDTQYF
TRBD1	TRBV20-1	NA	TRBJ1-1	TGCAGTGCCCCAGTTCGGGACAGTTGGGCTGAAGCTTTCTTT	CSAPVRDSWAEAFF
TRBD2	TRBV10-1	few	TRBJ2-1	TGCGCCAGCAGTGAGTCAAGCGGGAGGGCCACGAAACAGTTCTTC	CASSESSGRATKQFF
NA	TRBV7-8	NA	TRBJ1-4	TGTGCCAGCAGCTTAGTAGGGGCAACTAATGAAAAACTGTTTTTT	CASSLVGATNEKLFF
NA	TRBV5-1	NA	TRBJ2-3	TGCGCCAGCAGCTTGGGGCGGAAAGTCACAGATACGCAGTATTTT	CASSLGRKVTDTQYF
TRBD2	TRBV24-1	NA	TRBJ2-1	TGTGCCACCAGTGACATAGCGGGAGGGAGAAATGAGCAGTTCTTC	CATSDIAGGRNEQFF
NA	TRBV20-1	few	TRBJ1-5	TGCAGTGCTAGAGATTTAGGGACAAGGGGTCAGCCCCAGCATTTT	CSARDLGTRGQPQHF
NA	TRBV6-2/TRBV6-3	few	TRBJ2-1	TGTGCCAGCAGTTACGTCAGCGAGAGCCTCTCCTACAATGAGCAGTTCTTC	CASSYVSESLSYNEQFF
NA	TRBV29-1	NA	TRBJ1-4	TGCAGCGTCCGAGGGGAGGGTGAAAAACTGTTTTTT	CSVRGEGEKLFF